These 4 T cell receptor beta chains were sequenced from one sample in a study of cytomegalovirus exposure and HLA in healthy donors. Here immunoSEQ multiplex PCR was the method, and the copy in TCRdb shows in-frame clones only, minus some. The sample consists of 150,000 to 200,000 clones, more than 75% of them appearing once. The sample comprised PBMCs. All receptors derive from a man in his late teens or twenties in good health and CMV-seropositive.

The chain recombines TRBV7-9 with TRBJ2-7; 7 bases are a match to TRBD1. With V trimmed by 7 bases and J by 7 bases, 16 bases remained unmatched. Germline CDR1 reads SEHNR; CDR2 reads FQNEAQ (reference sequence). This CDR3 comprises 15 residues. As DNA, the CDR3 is TGTGCCAGCACCGACGGACAGGCGCCCAGTGTAGAGCAGTACTTC. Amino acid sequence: CASTDGQAPSVEQYF.

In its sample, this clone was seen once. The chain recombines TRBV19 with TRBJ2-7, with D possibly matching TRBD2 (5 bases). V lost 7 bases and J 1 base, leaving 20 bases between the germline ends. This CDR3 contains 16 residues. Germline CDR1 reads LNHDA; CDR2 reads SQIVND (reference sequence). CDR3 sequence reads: CASMPNARVGSYEQYF. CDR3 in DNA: TGTGCCAGTATGCCAAATGCGAGGGTGGGTTCCTACGAGCAGTACTTC.

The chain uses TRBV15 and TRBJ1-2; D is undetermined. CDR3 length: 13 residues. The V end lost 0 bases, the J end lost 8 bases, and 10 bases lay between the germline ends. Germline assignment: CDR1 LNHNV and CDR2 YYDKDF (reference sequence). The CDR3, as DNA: TGTGCCACCAGCAGAGAAGGAAGGAGGGGCTACACCTTC. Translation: CATSREGRRGYTF.

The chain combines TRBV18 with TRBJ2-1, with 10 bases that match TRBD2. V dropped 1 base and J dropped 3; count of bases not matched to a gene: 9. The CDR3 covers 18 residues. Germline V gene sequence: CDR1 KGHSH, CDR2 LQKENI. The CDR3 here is CASSPLMISGRFYNEQFF. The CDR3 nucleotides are TGTGCCAGCTCACCACTCATGATTAGCGGGAGGTTCTACAATGAGCAGTTCTTC.